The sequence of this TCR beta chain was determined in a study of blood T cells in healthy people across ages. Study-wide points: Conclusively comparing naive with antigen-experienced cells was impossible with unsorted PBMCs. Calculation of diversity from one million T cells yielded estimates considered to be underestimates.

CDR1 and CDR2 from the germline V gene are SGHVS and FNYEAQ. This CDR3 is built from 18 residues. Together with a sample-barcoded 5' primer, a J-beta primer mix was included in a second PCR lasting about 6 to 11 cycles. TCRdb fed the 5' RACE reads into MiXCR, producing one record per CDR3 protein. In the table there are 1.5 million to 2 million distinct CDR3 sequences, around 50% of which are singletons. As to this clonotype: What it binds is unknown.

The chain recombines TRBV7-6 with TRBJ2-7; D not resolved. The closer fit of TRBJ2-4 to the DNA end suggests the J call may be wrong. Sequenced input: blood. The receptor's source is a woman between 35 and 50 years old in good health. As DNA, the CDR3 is TGTGCCAGCAGCTTAGGCCGGGCAGATCTACTCCTGGGAAACATTCAGTACTTC. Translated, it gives CASSLGRADLLLGNIQYF.